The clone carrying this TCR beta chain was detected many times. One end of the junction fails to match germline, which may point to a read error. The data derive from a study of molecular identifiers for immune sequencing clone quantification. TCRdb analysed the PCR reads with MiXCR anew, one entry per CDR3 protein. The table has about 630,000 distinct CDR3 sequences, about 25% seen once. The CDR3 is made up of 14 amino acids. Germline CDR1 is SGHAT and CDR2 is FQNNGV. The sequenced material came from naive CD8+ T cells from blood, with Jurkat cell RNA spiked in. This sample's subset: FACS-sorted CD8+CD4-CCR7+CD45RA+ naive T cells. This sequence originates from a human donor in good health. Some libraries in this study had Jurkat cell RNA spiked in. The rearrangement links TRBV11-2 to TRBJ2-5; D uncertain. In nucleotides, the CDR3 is TGTGCCAGCAGCTTTATGTTTTACCAGGAGACCCAGTACTTC. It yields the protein CASSFMFYQETQYF.